This T cell receptor beta chain was captured in a study of OX40 agonist ivuxolimab in advanced cancers. Regarding this clone: Its antigen is not known.

General study findings and limits: CD4+ T cells averaged fewer expanded clones than CD8+ T cells.

CDR1 is SEHNR and CDR2 is FQNEAQ in the germline V gene (reference sequence). Trimming took off 5 bases at V and 4 bases at J, with 12 bases between the two ends. CDR3 length: 15 amino acids. This table comes from immunoSEQ multiplex PCR, and its TCRdb copy is limited to in-frame clones, with some not included. Of about 85,000 clones in the sample, 84% were seen once. V and J are TRBV7-9 and TRBJ2-6, with D possibly TRBD1 on 6 matching bases. This receptor was obtained from an adult with an advanced solid tumor such as melanoma, head and neck, liver or kidney cancer. This specimen consisted of CD4+ or CD8+ T cells sorted from blood, obtained in a trial of the OX40 agonist ivuxolimab. The CDR3 is CASSPVGAGANVLTF. CDR3 nucleotide sequence: TGTGCCAGCAGCCCGGTGGGGGCCGGGGCCAACGTCCTGACTTTC.